Sequencing of this TCR beta chain was carried out in a study of cytomegalovirus exposure and HLA in healthy donors. Study-wide points: Available immune exposure information was restricted to CMV serostatus only.

The PCR had 60 Vbeta and 13 Jbeta primers. Repertoires were generated with immunoSEQ multiplex PCR, while TCRdb's copy carries only in-frame clones and drops some. The table has fewer than 200,000 clones, approximately 84% seen once. This CDR3 has 15 amino acids. Trimming shortened V by 0 bases and J by 6 bases, and 15 bases separated the two germline ends. The germline V gene encodes CDR1 SGHRS and CDR2 YFSETQ. Note on this clone: The antigen remains unidentified.

The chain carries TRBV5-1 and TRBJ1-2; D not resolved. The source is a woman aged 45-59 years in good health and CMV-seropositive. Sequenced material: PBMCs. CDR3 residues: CASSLELGQVDGYTF. The DNA of the CDR3 is TGCGCCAGCAGCTTGGAGTTGGGCCAGGTAGATGGCTACACCTTC.